The 30 T cell receptor beta chains below were found in one sample sequenced in a study of shared clonotypes between healthy human individuals. Here immunoSEQ multiplex PCR was the method, and the copy in TCRdb shows in-frame clones only, minus some. The table shows about 710,000 clones, with roughly 72% occurring only once. Input material: memory CD4+ T cells sorted from blood. Subset defined: CD45RA-negative fraction. All receptors derive from a woman aged 25 to 39 in good health.

The chain combines TRBV9 with TRBJ1-4; 9 bases are a match to TRBD1. The germline gives CDR1 SGDLS, CDR2 YYNGEE. The CDR3 totals 14 residues. J lost 5 bases, V lost 3 bases, and 2 bases had no gene match. CDR3 sequence (DNA): TGTGCCAGCAGCGCGACAGGGGGGAATGAAAAACTGTTTTTT. It yields the protein CASSATGGNEKLFF.

V usage is TRBV28 and J usage is TRBJ2-4, with a possible D match to TRBD1 (5 bases). V lost 3 bases, J lost 4 bases, and 10 bases lay in between. Per the germline V gene, CDR1 is MDHEN and CDR2 is SYDVKM. The length of the CDR3 is 14 residues. The CDR3 DNA reads as TGTGCCAGCAGTTTTGCGACAGTTAAAAACATTCAGTACTTC. Protein: CASSFATVKNIQYF.

The chain is built from TRBV19 and TRBJ1-3, with D unclear. The germline gives CDR1 LNHDA, CDR2 SQIVND (reference sequence). This CDR3 region has 15 residues. Trimming took 5 bases from V and 0 from J, leaving 11 bases between them. The CDR3 is CASSQVGNSGNTIYF. As DNA, the CDR3 is TGTGCCAGTAGTCAGGTGGGGAACTCTGGAAACACCATATATTTT.

This clone has a handful of counts. The chain has TRBV2 and TRBJ1-5; D might be TRBD1 (5 bases). CDR3 length equals 13 residues. V was shortened by 7 bases and J by 9 bases, with 16 bases between the two germline ends. Germline-derived CDR1 and CDR2 are SNHLY and FYNNEI. The CDR3 nucleotides are TGTGCCAGCATCAGGGCCGAGGAGGGGCCCCAGCATTTT. This codes for CASIRAEEGPQHF.

In DNA form, the CDR3 reads TGTGCCAGCAGCTCTGGAGATTTCTACGAGCAGTACTTC. Protein sequence: CASSSGDFYEQYF. The chain combines TRBV5-6 with TRBJ2-7; D not certain. Trimming stripped 3 bases from V and 3 bases from J, with 10 bases between. The CDR3 sequence is 13 residues long. Germline CDR1 is SGHDT and CDR2 is YYEEEE.

The chain recombines TRBV5-4 with TRBJ2-1; TRBD2 might be the D (6 bases). Trimming removed 0 bases at V and 8 bases at J, with 9 bases between. Germline CDR1 and CDR2: SGHNT and YYREEE (reference sequence). This CDR3 is 13 amino acids long. This chain's CDR3 is CASSLVQRDEQFF. The CDR3 nucleotides are TGTGCCAGCAGCTTGGTACAGCGGGATGAGCAGTTCTTC.

This chain links TRBV5-1 with TRBJ2-3; 8 bases fit TRBD1. Looked up from germline, CDR1 is SGHRS and CDR2 is YFSETQ. CDR3 length equals 15 residues. Unmatched junction bases numbered 11, after V lost 5 bases and J lost 6 bases. This CDR3 reads CASSYGQGVTDTQYF. In DNA form, the CDR3 reads TGCGCCAGCAGTTATGGACAGGGAGTGACGGATACGCAGTATTTT.

The J gene is TRBJ1-2, the V gene TRBV6-1; D uncertain. Deletions cut 1 base from V and 7 bases from J, with 16 bases between. Looked up from germline, CDR1 is MNHNS and CDR2 is SASEGT. The CDR3 covers 15 residues. In nucleotides, the CDR3 is TGTGCCAGCAGTGAAGACGGGGTCGCCGGGGTTGGCTACACCTTC. Protein: CASSEDGVAGVGYTF.

The J gene is TRBJ2-7, the V gene TRBV27, with 7 bases lining up with TRBD2. The germline V gene encodes CDR1 MNHEY and CDR2 SMNVEV (reference sequence). The CDR3 runs 15 residues. The junction had 12 bases not matched to a gene; V was cut back by 5 bases and J by 5 bases. The CDR3: CASSPRTSLSDEQYF. In nucleotides, the CDR3 is TGTGCCAGCAGTCCCCGGACTAGTTTGAGTGACGAGCAGTACTTC.

This clone was counted a few times. The chain recombines TRBV5-4 with TRBJ2-1; D perhaps matches TRBD1 (5 bases). The CDR3 has 14 residues. Germline V gene lookup returns CDR1 SGHNT and CDR2 YYREEE (reference sequence). CDR3 residues: CATELGQKNNEQFF. CDR3 DNA sequence: TGTGCGACAGAATTGGGGCAGAAGAACAATGAGCAGTTCTTC.

This chain links TRBV18 with TRBJ2-3; D gene uncertain. Trimming stripped 2 bases from V and 6 bases from J, with 12 bases between. Germline-derived CDR1 and CDR2 are KGHSH and LQKENI. This CDR3 is 14 amino acids long. DNA for the CDR3: TGTGCCAGCTCACCAGGGGTGTACACGGATACGCAGTATTTT. Its translation is CASSPGVYTDTQYF. The full variable domain, in which reference TRBV18 and TRBJ2-3 provide the parts outside the CDR3, is NAGVMQNPRHLVRRRGQEARLRCSPMKGHSHVYWYRQLPEEGLKFMVYLQKENIIDESGMPKERFSAEFPKEGPSILRIQQVVRGDSAAYFCASSPGVYTDTQYFGPGTRLTVL.

The genes are TRBV2 and TRBJ2-1, with D possibly matching TRBD2 (5 bases). The germline V gene encodes CDR1 SNHLY and CDR2 FYNNEI. V dropped 8 bases and J dropped 0 bases, with 11 bases sitting between them. The CDR3 runs to 14 residues. CDR3 bases: TGTGCCAGCGTAGCGCTCATCTCCTACAATGAGCAGTTCTTC. Its translation: CASVALISYNEQFF. The full variable domain, completed using reference TRBV2 and TRBJ2-1, is EPEVTQTPSHQVTQMGQEVILRCVPISNHLYFYWYRQILGQKVEFLVSFYNNEISEKSEIFDDQFSVERPDGSNFTLKIRSTKLEDSAMYFCASVALISYNEQFFGPGTRLTVL.

V and J are TRBV19 and TRBJ2-1; D possibly corresponds to TRBD2 (5 bases). V was cut by 3 bases and J by 10 bases, with 16 bases left in between. The CDR3 length is 14 residues. Germline values: CDR1 LNHDA, CDR2 SQIVND (reference sequence). The DNA for the CDR3 is TGTGCCAGTAGTATCATGGTTAGCGAGAAAGAGCAGTTCTTC. This sequence encodes CASSIMVSEKEQFF.

The gene calls are TRBV9 and TRBJ2-1; either TRBD1 or TRBD2 may supply D (5 bases each). V lost 4 bases and J 12 bases, leaving 14 bases between the germline ends. This CDR3 comprises 12 residues. The V gene's germline CDR1 is SGDLS and CDR2 YYNGEE. The CDR3 here is CASSKTGTGQFF. CDR3 nucleotide sequence: TGTGCCAGCAGCAAAACGGGGACGGGGCAGTTCTTC.

V is TRBV2 and J is TRBJ2-5; TRBD2 aligns across 9 bases. V trimming: 7 bases; J trimming: 1 base; junction bases outside the gene matches: 4. The V gene's germline CDR1 is SNHLY and CDR2 FYNNEI. CDR3 length: 14 amino acids. CDR3: CASNRAGGQETQYF. CDR3 sequence (DNA): TGTGCCAGCAACCGAGCGGGAGGCCAAGAGACCCAGTACTTC.

On this clone: The DNA is omitted, as the CDR3 cannot be located on it reliably, and the CDR3 follows TCRdb's listing. The V gene is TRBV10-2, the J gene TRBJ2-2; the D call in the table, TRBD2, was not verified against the DNA. Germline V gene sequence: CDR1 WSHSY, CDR2 SAAADI. The CDR3 length is 15 residues, termini included. Here the CDR3 reads CASRASWSRGGAVFF.

CDR3 nucleotide sequence: TGTGCCAGCACCCCGAGGGGAAGGGAGAACTATGGCTACACCTTC. It translates to CASTPRGRENYGYTF. The chain recombines TRBV6-6 with TRBJ1-2; possibly TRBD1 for D (5 bases). Trimming took 7 bases from V and 2 from J, leaving 17 bases between them. The CDR3 runs 15 residues. CDR1 is MNHNY and CDR2 is SVGAGI in the germline V gene (reference sequence).

The chain is built from TRBV19 and TRBJ1-1; D possibly corresponds to TRBD1 (6 bases). In germline, CDR1 is LNHDA, CDR2 SQIVND (reference sequence). The CDR3 is made up of 14 amino acids. V shed 5 bases and J shed 2 bases, with 12 bases lying between them. CDR3 sequence: CASSAGGFNTEAFF. The CDR3 region has the DNA TGTGCCAGTAGTGCCGGGGGCTTCAACACTGAAGCTTTCTTT.

The V call is TRBV6-4, the J call TRBJ2-3; D is unresolved. Germline lookup yields CDR1 MRHNA and CDR2 SNTAGT. Trimming took off 4 bases at V and 1 base at J, with 12 bases between the two ends. The CDR3 runs 15 residues. The CDR3 loop reads CASSVRATGTDTQYF. CDR3 in DNA: TGTGCCAGCAGTGTCCGAGCGACTGGCACAGATACGCAGTATTTT.

This clone has just one count. The gene calls are TRBV19 and TRBJ2-3, with TRBD1 matching 8 bases. CDR1 is LNHDA, CDR2 SQIVND, per germline (reference sequence). V lost 7 bases, J lost 0 bases, and 6 bases stayed unmatched. This CDR3 is built from 15 residues. As DNA, the CDR3 is TGTGCCAGTATCGACAGGGGTAGGAGCACAGATACGCAGTATTTT. It is translated as CASIDRGRSTDTQYF. Full variable domain (rest looked up from reference TRBV19 and TRBJ2-3): DGGITQSPKYLFRKEGQNVTLSCEQNLNHDAMYWYRQDPGQGLRLIYYSQIVNDFQKGDIAEGYSVSREKKESFPLTVTSAQKNPTAFYLCASIDRGRSTDTQYFGPGTRLTVL.

This clone is a singleton in its sample. The chain links TRBV6-6 to TRBJ2-7, with TRBD1 matching over 7 bases. CDR3 length equals 16 residues. V lost 2 bases, J lost 2 bases, and 9 bases stayed unmatched. Germline assignment: CDR1 MNHNY and CDR2 SVGAGI (reference sequence). The CDR3 region has the DNA TGTGCCAGCAGTTACGGTGCCGGGACAGAGACCTACGAGCAGTACTTC. This sequence encodes CASSYGAGTETYEQYF.

CDR3 bases: TGCGCCAGCAGTGAGTCGCAGGGTGGAGTGTATGGCACAGATACGCAGTATTTT. Encoded protein: CASSESQGGVYGTDTQYF. The chain recombines TRBV10-1 with TRBJ2-3; tentative D call: TRBD1 (5 bases). CDR3 size: 18 residues. V lost 0 bases, J lost 1 base, and 17 bases lay in between. Germline values: CDR1 WNHNN, CDR2 SYGVQD (reference sequence).

This clone came up a few times. The chain links TRBV7-7 to TRBJ2-7; no clear D. V lost 5 bases, J lost 3 bases, and 11 bases lay in between. CDR1 and CDR2 (germline): SSHAT, FNYEAQ (reference sequence). This CDR3 has 13 amino acids. The CDR3 loop is CASSVQPNYEQYF. CDR3 nucleotide sequence: TGTGCCAGCAGCGTACAGCCTAACTACGAGCAGTACTTC.

The gene calls are TRBV29-1 and TRBJ2-1; 14 bases are a match to TRBD2. J lost 10 bases, V lost 1 base, and 0 bases had no gene match. The CDR3 spans 13 residues. Per germline, CDR1 SQVTM and CDR2 ANQGSEA. The CDR3 loop reads CSVEGLAGGEQFF. The DNA of the CDR3 is TGCAGCGTTGAAGGACTAGCGGGAGGGGAGCAGTTCTTC.

The V gene is TRBV5-1, the J gene TRBJ1-2; 7 bases are shared with TRBD1. The CDR3 contains 14 residues. The trim removed 3 bases at V and 0 bases at J, leaving 2 bases unmatched. The germline gives CDR1 SGHRS, CDR2 YFSETQ. CDR3 in amino acids: CASSWDSSNYGYTF. As DNA, the CDR3 is TGCGCCAGCAGCTGGGACAGCTCTAACTATGGCTACACCTTC. Drawing the rest from reference TRBV5-1 and TRBJ1-2, the complete variable domain is KAGVTQTPRYLIKTRGQQVTLSCSPISGHRSVSWYQQTPGQGLQFLFEYFSETQRNKGNFPGRFSGRQFSNSRSEMNVSTLELGDSALYLCASSWDSSNYGYTFGSGTRLTVV.

This rearrangement joins TRBV7-6 to TRBJ1-2, with D possibly TRBD1 on 6 matching bases. Germline-derived CDR1 and CDR2 are SGHVS and FNYEAQ. Trimming removed 5 bases at V and 7 bases at J, with 11 bases between. The CDR3 contains 12 residues. The CDR3 spells CASSAQGSGYTF. The CDR3 DNA follows: TGTGCCAGCAGCGCCCAGGGGTCTGGCTACACCTTC.

This clone was seen only once. The rearrangement joins TRBV6-1 to TRBJ2-2; D gene unclear. Trimming took 5 bases from V and 2 from J, leaving 9 bases between them. CDR3 size: 14 residues. CDR1 is MNHNS and CDR2 is SASEGT in the germline V gene. The CDR3 DNA follows: TGTGCCAGCAGTTCCCCAGGCAACACCGGGGAGCTGTTTTTT. Residues: CASSSPGNTGELFF.

The chain employs TRBV6-5 and TRBJ2-2; 8 nucleotides align to TRBD2. Germline loops: CDR1 MNHEY, CDR2 SVGAGI. The CDR3 is 14 residues long. V lost 7 bases, J lost 0 bases, and 1 base stayed unmatched. The CDR3 bases are TGTGCCAGCACGCGGGGGGCGAACACCGGGGAGCTGTTTTTT. As protein: CASTRGANTGELFF.

The chain employs TRBV10-2 and TRBJ2-5; tentative D call: TRBD1 (5 bases). The CDR3 runs 13 residues. V was clipped by 6 bases and J by 5 bases, with 13 bases between them. Germline V lookup: CDR1 WSHSY, CDR2 SAAADI. The CDR3 bases are TGCGCCAGCAGCACCCAGGGTCGGGAGACCCAGTACTTC. Encoded protein: CASSTQGRETQYF.

The CDR3 DNA follows: TGCGCCAGCAGCTCAAGGGACAGCGATGAGCAGTTCTTC. Protein: CASSSRDSDEQFF. V usage is TRBV4-1 and J usage is TRBJ2-1, with 7 nucleotides matching TRBD1. Trimming removed 5 bases from V and 8 bases from J; junction bases left unmatched: 6. The CDR3 is 13 amino acids. Looked up from germline, CDR1 is MGHRA and CDR2 is YSYEKL.